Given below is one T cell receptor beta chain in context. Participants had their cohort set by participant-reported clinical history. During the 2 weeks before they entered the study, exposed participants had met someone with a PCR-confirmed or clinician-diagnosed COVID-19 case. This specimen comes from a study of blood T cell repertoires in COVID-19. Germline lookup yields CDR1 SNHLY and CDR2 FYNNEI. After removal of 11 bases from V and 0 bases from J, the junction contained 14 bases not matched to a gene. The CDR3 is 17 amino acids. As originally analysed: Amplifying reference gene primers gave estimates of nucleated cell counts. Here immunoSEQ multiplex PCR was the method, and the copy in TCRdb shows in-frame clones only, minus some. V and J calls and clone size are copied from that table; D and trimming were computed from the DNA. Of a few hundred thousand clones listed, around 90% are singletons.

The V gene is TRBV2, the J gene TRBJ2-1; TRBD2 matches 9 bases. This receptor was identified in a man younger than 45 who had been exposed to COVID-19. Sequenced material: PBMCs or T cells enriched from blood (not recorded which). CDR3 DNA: TGTGCCGTAAATTTAGCGGGGGATCTAAGCTCCTACAATGAGCAGTTCTTC. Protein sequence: CAVNLAGDLSSYNEQFF. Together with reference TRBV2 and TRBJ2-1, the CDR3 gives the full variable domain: EPEVTQTPSHQVTQMGQEVILRCVPISNHLYFYWYRQILGQKVEFLVSFYNNEISEKSEIFDDQFSVERPDGSNFTLKIRSTKLEDSAMYFCAVNLAGDLSSYNEQFFGPGTRLTVL.